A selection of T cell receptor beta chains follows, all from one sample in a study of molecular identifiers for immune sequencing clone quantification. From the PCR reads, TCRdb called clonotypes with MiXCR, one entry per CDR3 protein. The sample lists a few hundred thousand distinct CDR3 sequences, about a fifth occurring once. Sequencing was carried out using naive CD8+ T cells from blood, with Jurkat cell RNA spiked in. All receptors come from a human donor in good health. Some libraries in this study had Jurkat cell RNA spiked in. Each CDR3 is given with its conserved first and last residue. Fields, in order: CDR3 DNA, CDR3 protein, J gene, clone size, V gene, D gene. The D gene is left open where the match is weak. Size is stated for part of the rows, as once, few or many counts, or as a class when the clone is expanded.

TGTGCCAGCAATGACCCTTTCCAAGAGACCCAGTACTTC	CASNDPFQETQYF	TRBJ2-5	many	TRBV6-5	NA
TGTGCCACCAGCACCCAAGGGCGACCTACTCCCTATGAGCAGTTCTTC	CATSTQGRPTPYEQFF	TRBJ2-1	NA	TRBV15	NA
TGTGCCAGCAGTTTCGGACAGGGGGCCCTTTCCAACACTGAAGCTTTCTTT	CASSFGQGALSNTEAFF	TRBJ1-1	few	TRBV28	TRBD1
TGTGCCAGCAGCCCCCCGGACAGTTCCTCCTACGAGCAGTACTTC	CASSPPDSSSYEQYF	TRBJ2-7	many	TRBV5-4	NA
TGCGCCAGCAGCCAAGCGGCAGGGAGCTCCTACGAGCAGTACTTC	CASSQAAGSSYEQYF	TRBJ2-7	few	TRBV4-1	NA
TGTGCCAGCAGCTTAGAAGCAGGGATGACCACTGAAGCTTTCTTT	CASSLEAGMTTEAFF	TRBJ1-1	NA	TRBV7-9	NA
TGCGCCAGCAGTTTAAGATCCGGGGAGCCGTTTTTT	CASSLRSGEPFF	TRBJ2-2	NA	TRBV5-1	NA
TGTGCCACCAGCAGGGGACACGACAATGAGCAGTTCTTC	CATSRGHDNEQFF	TRBJ2-1	few	TRBV15	NA
TGTGCCAGCAGCTTAGTAACTGGGGCATACGAGCAGTACTTC	CASSLVTGAYEQYF	TRBJ2-7	many	TRBV7-9	NA
TGTGCCAGCAGCTCAGACCGGGACAGAAATTCACCCCTCCACTTT	CASSSDRDRNSPLHF	TRBJ1-6	few	TRBV5-4	TRBD1
TGTGCCAGCAGCGACGGGACAGACACAGATACGCAGTATTTT	CASSDGTDTDTQYF	TRBJ2-3	many	TRBV7-6	TRBD1
TGTGCCAGCAGCTCATCAGAATCAGAGCCCCGATACCAAGAGACCCAGTACTTC	CASSSSESEPRYQETQYF	TRBJ2-5	many	TRBV13	NA
TGTGCCAGCAGTAACTTCAAAGGGGCGGATACTGAAGCTTTCTTT	CASSNFKGADTEAFF	TRBJ1-1	few	TRBV6-5	NA
TGTGCCAGCAGTTTCAGTTCGTGGGACGGACTATCCGTGGAGACCCAGTACTTC	CASSFSSWDGLSVETQYF	TRBJ2-5	many	TRBV21-1	NA
TGTGCCAGCAGTCGGGACAGCGGGAGTGAGACCCAGTACTTC	CASSRDSGSETQYF	TRBJ2-5	NA	TRBV12-3/TRBV12-4	NA
TGTGCCAGCAGCACAGGCGGGAACTCCTACGAGCAGTACTTC	CASSTGGNSYEQYF	TRBJ2-7	many	TRBV27	NA
TGTGCCAGCAGTTTTAACCAGGGTGTTCAGCCCCAGCATTTT	CASSFNQGVQPQHF	TRBJ1-5	NA	TRBV27	NA
TGTGCCAGCAGGGCCGGACGGGGCGGTGCCTACGAGCAGTACTTC	CASRAGRGGAYEQYF	TRBJ2-7	NA	TRBV2	NA
TGCGCCAGCAGTGATATCGGGGATCAGCCCCAGCATTTT	CASSDIGDQPQHF	TRBJ1-5	NA	TRBV10-1	NA
TGCAGTGCTAGTGAGGGGGCCTCCTACGAGCAGTACTTC	CSASEGASYEQYF	TRBJ2-7	NA	TRBV20-1	TRBD1
TGTGCCAGTACCGTCGGGAACAATGAGCAGTTCTTC	CASTVGNNEQFF	TRBJ2-1	few	TRBV19	NA
TGTGCCACCAGCAGATTCGACAGTGCCTCCTACAATGAGCAGTTCTTC	CATSRFDSASYNEQFF	TRBJ2-1	NA	TRBV15	NA
TGTGCCACCAGCAGAGATCGGGGGGCTACGTCCGAGCAGTACTTC	CATSRDRGATSEQYF	TRBJ2-7	NA	TRBV15	NA
TGTGCCAGCAGTAGCGCCGCGGGGGACAGGGGTGCCGGGGAGCTGTTTTTT	CASSSAAGDRGAGELFF	TRBJ2-2	few	TRBV6-5	TRBD1
TGTGCCAGCAGCCGGCCGAGTATGGCCACAGATACGCAGTATTTT	CASSRPSMATDTQYF	TRBJ2-3	many	TRBV7-2	NA
TGTGCCACCAGTGACCTGAGCAGGCGGTCCTACGAGCAGTACTTC	CATSDLSRRSYEQYF	TRBJ2-7	NA	TRBV24-1	NA
TGCGCCAGCAGCCAAGATCCTCCTAGGACACCTTACACTGAAGCTTTCTTT	CASSQDPPRTPYTEAFF	TRBJ1-1	many	TRBV4-3	NA
TGTGCCAGCAGCTCCATCCTCGCCCGGACTGGGCAAGAGACCCAGTACTTC	CASSSILARTGQETQYF	TRBJ2-5	few	TRBV7-9	NA
TGTGCCAGCAGTCACCCGGGACAGGGGAACACCGGGGAGCTGTTTTTT	CASSHPGQGNTGELFF	TRBJ2-2	NA	TRBV12-3/TRBV12-4	TRBD1
TGTGCCAGCAGCCCAGGGTTTACCAGCATAGATACGCAGTATTTT	CASSPGFTSIDTQYF	TRBJ2-3	few	TRBV13	NA
TGCGCCAGCAGCCAAGATGTGAGCTCCTACAATGAGCAGTTCTTC	CASSQDVSSYNEQFF	TRBJ2-1	NA	TRBV4-3	NA
TGCGCCAGGAGGGACAGGGAAGACACTGAAGCTTTCTTT	CARRDREDTEAFF	TRBJ1-1	many	TRBV10-2	TRBD1
TGCGCCAGCAGCCAAGCGGCGCGGCAGCGAGAGACCCAGTACTTC	CASSQAARQRETQYF	TRBJ2-5	NA	TRBV4-3	NA
TGTGCCAGCAGCCAAGACAACCAGCCCCGGCATTTT	CASSQDNQPRHF	TRBJ1-5	NA	TRBV3-1	NA
TGCGCCAGCAGCCAACTGGCGCTAGCGGGGAGGGCAACAGATACGCAGTATTTT	CASSQLALAGRATDTQYF	TRBJ2-3	few	TRBV4-3	TRBD2
TGTGCCAGCAGTGATGTTGGGCTAGCGGTCTACGAGCAGTACTTC	CASSDVGLAVYEQYF	TRBJ2-7	NA	TRBV2	TRBD2
TGTGCCAGCAGTTACTCGGTCATATCTGAAGCTTTCTTT	CASSYSVISEAFF	TRBJ1-1	many	TRBV6-2/TRBV6-3	NA
TGCGCCAGCAGCCTTGGGGCAGTAGCTGAAGCTTTCTTT	CASSLGAVAEAFF	TRBJ1-1	NA	TRBV4-1	NA
TGCAGCGTTGACAGGGACGAAACTAACTATGGCTACACCTTC	CSVDRDETNYGYTF	TRBJ1-2	many	TRBV29-1	NA
TGCGCCAGCAGCGCCGGAGGACGAACAGCGGACGAGCAGTACTTC	CASSAGGRTADEQYF	TRBJ2-7	NA	TRBV5-1	NA
TGTGCCAGCAGTTACTCCACACTCTGGGCGGAGCAGTACTTC	CASSYSTLWAEQYF	TRBJ2-7	few	TRBV6-2/TRBV6-3	NA
TGTGCCTGGAGAGAGCGGGGCACAGATACGCAGTATTTT	CAWRERGTDTQYF	TRBJ2-3	many	TRBV30	NA
TGCAGCGTTGTGGGGGGGACAACCTCCGAGCAGTACTTC	CSVVGGTTSEQYF	TRBJ2-7	few	TRBV29-1	NA
TGTGCTAGTGGCTCAAGTGGGGGCACTGAAGCTTTCTTT	CASGSSGGTEAFF	TRBJ1-1	many	TRBV12-5	NA
TGCGCCAGCAGCCAAGATAATCGCAGGAACACTGAAGCTTTCTTT	CASSQDNRRNTEAFF	TRBJ1-1	few	TRBV4-1	NA
TGTGCCACCAGTGGGAAGGGCCGACAGCCCCAGCATTTT	CATSGKGRQPQHF	TRBJ1-5	many	TRBV24-1	NA
TGCGCCAGCAGTGAGTCTGGGACAGGGGTCACTGAAGCTTTCTTT	CASSESGTGVTEAFF	TRBJ1-1	NA	TRBV10-2	TRBD1
TGTGCCAGCAGCCAAGGCGGACAGGGCACAGATACGCAGTATTTT	CASSQGGQGTDTQYF	TRBJ2-3	many	TRBV3-1	TRBD1
TGTGCCAGTAATACGTGGGGCGGTCAGCCCCAGCATTTT	CASNTWGGQPQHF	TRBJ1-5	NA	TRBV19	NA
TGTGCCAGCAGCCCCAGTTCAGGGGGGCCTTATCAAGAGACCCAGTACTTC	CASSPSSGGPYQETQYF	TRBJ2-5	few	TRBV11-2	NA
TGTGCAACGACAGGGGGCCCGTACGAGCAGTACTTC	CATTGGPYEQYF	TRBJ2-7	many	TRBV6-5	TRBD1
TGTGCCAGCAGCTTAACCGGCGTCGACAGGGTCCCAGATACGCAGTATTTT	CASSLTGVDRVPDTQYF	TRBJ2-3	many	TRBV7-2	TRBD1
TGTGCCAGCAGCTTTCTGGCTAGCGGGGTCACAGATACGCAGTATTTT	CASSFLASGVTDTQYF	TRBJ2-3	many	TRBV7-8	TRBD2
TGTGCCAGCAGCCCGAGGGACAGACCCCAGACAACTAAATTCAATCAGCCCCAGCATTTT	CASSPRDRPQTTKFNQPQHF	TRBJ1-5	NA	TRBV3-2	NA
TGCGCCAGCAGCCCCCAGGGGGCTAGCACCGGGGAGCTGTTTTTT	CASSPQGASTGELFF	TRBJ2-2	NA	TRBV4-1	TRBD1
TGTGCCAGCAGTCCACTAGCGGCGTACACCGGGGAGCTGTTTTTT	CASSPLAAYTGELFF	TRBJ2-2	NA	TRBV27	TRBD2
TGTGCCAGCAGTCCCACTACTATCACAGATACGCAGTATTTT	CASSPTTITDTQYF	TRBJ2-3	many	TRBV6-6	NA